The 11 T cell receptor beta chains presented below share a single source sample, sequenced in a study of identifying expanded T cells in peripheral blood. Clones were sequenced by immunoSEQ multiplex PCR, and TCRdb holds only the in-frame ones, with some missing. The sample shows around 68,000 clones, around 87% of them seen only once. Sequenced material: blood. These receptors were obtained from a person aged 18 to 69 in good health.

The chain has TRBV27 and TRBJ2-7, with a possible D match to TRBD2 (5 bases). The CDR3 runs to 11 residues. Germline CDR1 MNHEY, CDR2 SMNVEV (reference sequence). The V end was cut by 10 bases, the J end by 5 bases, with 12 bases between. The CDR3 reads CATARAHEQYF. CDR3 coding DNA: TGTGCCACCGCGCGGGCCCACGAGCAGTACTTC.

This sequence joins TRBV10-3 and TRBJ1-4; D remains ambiguous. CDR3 length: 13 amino acids. CDR1 ENHRY and CDR2 SYGVKD come from the germline V gene. Trimming removed 6 bases from V and 6 bases from J, with 11 bases in between. This CDR3 is CAISDNLYEKLFF. The CDR3 DNA reads as TGTGCCATCAGCGACAATCTGTATGAAAAACTGTTTTTT.

The chain links TRBV27 to TRBJ1-2; D is uncertain. The germline V gene encodes CDR1 MNHEY and CDR2 SMNVEV (reference sequence). The V end lost 4 bases, the J end lost 8 bases, and 23 bases lay between the germline ends. The CDR3 length is 16 residues. In DNA form, the CDR3 reads TGTGCCAGCAGTTCCCAACCCCCGACGGTTGGCGCGGGCTACACCTTC. Encoded protein: CASSSQPPTVGAGYTF.

V usage is TRBV29-1 and J usage is TRBJ2-4; TRBD1 is a possible D gene (5 bases). Germline V gives CDR1 SQVTM, CDR2 ANQGSEA. CDR3 length: 14 residues. V was pared by 3 bases and J by 5 bases, with 14 bases between. The CDR3 spells CSVESRGMENIQYF. CDR3 sequence (DNA): TGCAGCGTTGAGTCTAGGGGAATGGAAAACATTCAGTACTTC.

This rearrangement joins TRBV4-3 to TRBJ2-3; 10 bases align to TRBD1. Germline V gives CDR1 LGHNA, CDR2 YSLEER. This CDR3 spans 16 amino acids. The junction had 3 bases not matched to a gene; V was cut back by 1 base and J by 2 bases. For the CDR3, the DNA is TGCGCCAGCAGCCAAGGAGGACAGGGGGTCACAGATACGCAGTATTTT. It translates to CASSQGGQGVTDTQYF.

The sample holds one count of this clone. The V call is TRBV7-9, the J call TRBJ1-3; D gene ambiguous. CDR3 size: 14 residues. With 3 bases removed from V and 0 bases from J, the gap between germline ends came to 6 bases. Germline CDR1 is SEHNR and CDR2 is FQNEAQ (reference sequence). CDR3 sequence reads: CASSFQSSGNTIYF. CDR3 coding DNA: TGTGCCAGCAGCTTTCAAAGCTCTGGAAACACCATATATTTT.

The rearrangement joins TRBV2 to TRBJ2-1; TRBD2 might be the D (6 bases). V was shortened by 5 bases and J by 7 bases, with 15 bases between the two germline ends. Looked up from germline, CDR1 is SNHLY and CDR2 is FYNNEI. The CDR3 is 14 amino acids. DNA of the CDR3: TGTGCCAGCAGTCGGGGACTTACCGTGAATGAGCAGTTCTTC. It translates to CASSRGLTVNEQFF.

The chain recombines TRBV29-1 with TRBJ2-1; 11 bases are shared with TRBD2. The germline gives CDR1 SQVTM, CDR2 ANQGSEA. J gave up 7 bases and V 7 bases, and 12 bases lay outside the gene matches. The CDR3 consists of 15 residues. The CDR3 protein is CSAKGGTSGINEQFF. CDR3 coding DNA: TGCAGCGCCAAAGGGGGGACTAGCGGTATAAATGAGCAGTTCTTC.

The chain carries TRBV11-3 and TRBJ2-1; unclear D gene. The CDR3 is 15 amino acids. From germline, CDR1 is SGHNT and CDR2 YENEEA. V was cut by 5 bases and J by 0 bases, with 11 bases left in between. The CDR3 DNA follows: TGTGCCAGCAGCCCTTCTATGAGCTCCTACAATGAGCAGTTCTTC. This sequence encodes CASSPSMSSYNEQFF.

This chain uses TRBV4-1 with TRBJ2-5; TRBD2 aligns across 10 bases. The V and J ends lost 1 base and 0 bases, in that order; junction bases with no gene match: 2. The CDR3 totals 16 residues. The germline gives CDR1 MGHRA, CDR2 YSYEKL. CDR3 nucleotides: TGCGCCAGCAGCCAAGTCCTAGCGGGGGACCAAGAGACCCAGTACTTC. This sequence encodes CASSQVLAGDQETQYF.

V gene TRBV5-1 combines with J gene TRBJ1-5; 9 bases are a match to TRBD1. Germline V gene sequence: CDR1 SGHRS, CDR2 YFSETQ. This CDR3 comprises 14 residues. Unmatched junction bases numbered 6, after V lost 5 bases and J lost 6 bases. CDR3 sequence (DNA): TGCGCCAGCAGGGCCGGGACAGGGTCTCAGCCCCAGCATTTT. Its protein product is CASRAGTGSQPQHF. Complete variable domain (other parts from reference TRBV5-1 and TRBJ1-5): KAGVTQTPRYLIKTRGQQVTLSCSPISGHRSVSWYQQTPGQGLQFLFEYFSETQRNKGNFPGRFSGRQFSNSRSEMNVSTLELGDSALYLCASRAGTGSQPQHFGDGTRLSIL.